This TCR beta chain was sequenced in a study of cytomegalovirus exposure and HLA in healthy donors. CDR1 is MGHRA and CDR2 is YSYEKL in the germline V gene. The CDR3 loop spans 15 amino acids. As for this clone: The antigen remains undetermined.

Both 60 Vbeta primers and 13 Jbeta primers went into the PCR. The assay was immunoSEQ multiplex PCR, and TCRdb's table has in-frame clones only and misses some. Of approximately 50,000 clones listed, 65% to 85% were seen once; the top ten hold about 2.3%. Study-wide results and caveats: Some highly shared sequence variants likely arose as a pipeline artifact. Later, TCR association rates were found to vary by HLA locus, highest for DRB1 and lowest for HLA-C. Despite most TCR sequences being rare, some public TCRs occurred in many donors. In a later analysis, V- and J-gene trimming of beta chains associated with a DCLRE1C missense variant, replicated independently.

V is TRBV4-1 and J is TRBJ2-5; 7 bases agree with TRBD2. Near its end, the DNA agrees better with TRBJ2-7, so the J call may be wrong. This receptor was obtained from a boy between 10 and 17 years old in good health and CMV-seropositive. What was sequenced was PBMCs. CDR3 region: CASSQVGTNLYEQYF. In DNA form, the CDR3 reads TGCGCCAGCAGCCAAGTTGGGACTAATTTATACGAGCAGTACTTC.